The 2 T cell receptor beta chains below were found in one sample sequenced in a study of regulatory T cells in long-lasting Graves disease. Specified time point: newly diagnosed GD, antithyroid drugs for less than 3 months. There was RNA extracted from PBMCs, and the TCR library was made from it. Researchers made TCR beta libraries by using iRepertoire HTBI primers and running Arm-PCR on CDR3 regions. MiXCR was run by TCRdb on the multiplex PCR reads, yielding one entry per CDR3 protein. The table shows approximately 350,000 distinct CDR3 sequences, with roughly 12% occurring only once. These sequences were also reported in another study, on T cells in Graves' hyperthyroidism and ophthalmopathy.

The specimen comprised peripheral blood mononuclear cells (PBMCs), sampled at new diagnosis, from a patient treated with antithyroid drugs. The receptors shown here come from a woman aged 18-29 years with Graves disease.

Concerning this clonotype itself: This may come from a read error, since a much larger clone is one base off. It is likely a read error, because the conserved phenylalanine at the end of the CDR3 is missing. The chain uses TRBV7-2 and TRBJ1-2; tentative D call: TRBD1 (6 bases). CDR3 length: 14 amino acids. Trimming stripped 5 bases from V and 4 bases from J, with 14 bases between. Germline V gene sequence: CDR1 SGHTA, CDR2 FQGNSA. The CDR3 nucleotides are TGTGCCAGCAGCAATATACAGGGCCCCTATGGCTACACCTCC. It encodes CASSNIQGPYGYTS.

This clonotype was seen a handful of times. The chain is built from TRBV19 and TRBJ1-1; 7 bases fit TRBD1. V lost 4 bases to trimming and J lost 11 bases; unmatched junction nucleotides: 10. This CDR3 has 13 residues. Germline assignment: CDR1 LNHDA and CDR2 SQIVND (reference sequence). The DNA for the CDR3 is TGTGCCAGTAGTACACGACAGGGATGGGAGGCTTTCTTT. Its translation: CASSTRQGWEAFF.